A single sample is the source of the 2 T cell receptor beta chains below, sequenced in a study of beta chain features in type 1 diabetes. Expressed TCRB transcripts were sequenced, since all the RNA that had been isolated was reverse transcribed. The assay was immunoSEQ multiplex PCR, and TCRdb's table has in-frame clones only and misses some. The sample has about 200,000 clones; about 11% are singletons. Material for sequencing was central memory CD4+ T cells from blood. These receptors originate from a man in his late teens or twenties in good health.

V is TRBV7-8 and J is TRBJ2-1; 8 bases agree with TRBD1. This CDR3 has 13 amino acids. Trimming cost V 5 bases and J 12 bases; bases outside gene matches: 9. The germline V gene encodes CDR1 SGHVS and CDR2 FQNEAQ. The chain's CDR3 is CASSRFETGVQFF. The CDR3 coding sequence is TGTGCCAGCAGCCGATTCGAGACAGGGGTGCAGTTCTTC.

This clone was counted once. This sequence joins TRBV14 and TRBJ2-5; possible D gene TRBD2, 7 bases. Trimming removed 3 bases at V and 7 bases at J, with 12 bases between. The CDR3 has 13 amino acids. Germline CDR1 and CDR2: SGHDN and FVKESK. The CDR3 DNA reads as TGTGCCAGCAGCCAGCGAGGGGGGGGGACCCAGTACTTC. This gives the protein CASSQRGGGTQYF.